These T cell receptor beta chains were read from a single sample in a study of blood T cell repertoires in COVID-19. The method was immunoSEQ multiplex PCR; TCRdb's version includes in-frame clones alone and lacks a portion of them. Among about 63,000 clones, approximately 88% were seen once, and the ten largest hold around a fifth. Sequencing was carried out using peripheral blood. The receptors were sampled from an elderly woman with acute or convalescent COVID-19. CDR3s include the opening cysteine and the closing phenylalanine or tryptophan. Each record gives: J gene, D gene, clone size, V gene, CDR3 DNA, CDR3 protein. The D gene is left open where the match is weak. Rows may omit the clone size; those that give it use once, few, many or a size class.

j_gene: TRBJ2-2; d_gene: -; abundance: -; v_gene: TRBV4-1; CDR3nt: TGCGCCAGCAGCCCCCGCTATGGGGGCCTGAACACCGGGGAGCTGTTTTTT; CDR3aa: CASSPRYGGLNTGELFF
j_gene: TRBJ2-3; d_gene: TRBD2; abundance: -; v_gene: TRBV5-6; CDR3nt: TGTGCCAGCAGCCGCCGGGTGGCGGGGGGGCGTACGCAGTATTTT; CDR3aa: CASSRRVAGGRTQYF
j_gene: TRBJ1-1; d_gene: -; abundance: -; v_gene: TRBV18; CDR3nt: TGTGCCAGCTCACCAGACAGCGAAGCTTTCTTT; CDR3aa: CASSPDSEAFF
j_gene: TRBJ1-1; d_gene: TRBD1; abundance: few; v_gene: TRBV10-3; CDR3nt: TGTGCCACCAACCGAGGTACAGGGGGGACGAACACTGAAGCTTTCTTT; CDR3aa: CATNRGTGGTNTEAFF
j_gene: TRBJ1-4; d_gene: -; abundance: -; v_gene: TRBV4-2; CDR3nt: TGTGCCAGCAGCCAAGATCATGGGGGCAACGAAAAACTGTTTTTT; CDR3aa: CASSQDHGGNEKLFF
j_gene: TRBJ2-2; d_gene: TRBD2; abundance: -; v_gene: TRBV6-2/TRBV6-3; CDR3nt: TGTGCCAGCAGTTCCGCCCGGGGAGGGGACACCGGGGAGCTGTTTTTT; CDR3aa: CASSSARGGDTGELFF
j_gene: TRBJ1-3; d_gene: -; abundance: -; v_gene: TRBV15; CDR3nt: TGTGCCACCAGCAGCCCCGGGCAGGGGGGAAACACCATATATTTT; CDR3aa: CATSSPGQGGNTIYF
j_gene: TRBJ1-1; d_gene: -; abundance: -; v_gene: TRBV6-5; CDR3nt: TGTGCCAGCAGTTACCTCGATACAGTTCACACTGAAGCTTTCTTT; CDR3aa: CASSYLDTVHTEAFF
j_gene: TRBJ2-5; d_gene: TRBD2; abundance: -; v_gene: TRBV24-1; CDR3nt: TGTGCCACCAGTTTAGCGGGAGGAGAGACCCAGTACTTC; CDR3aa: CATSLAGGETQYF
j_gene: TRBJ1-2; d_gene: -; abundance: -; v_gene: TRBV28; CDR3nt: TGTGCCAGCAGGGCGGTGCGGAGAGGCTACACCTTC; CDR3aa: CASRAVRRGYTF
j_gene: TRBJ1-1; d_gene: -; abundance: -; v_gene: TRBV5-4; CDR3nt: TGTGCCAGCAGCTTGGCCGGAATTGGAGGTTCGGCTTTCTTT; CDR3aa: CASSLAGIGGSAFF
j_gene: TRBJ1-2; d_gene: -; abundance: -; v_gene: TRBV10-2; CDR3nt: TGCGCCAGCAGTGTACAGCCCAACTATGGCTACACCTTC; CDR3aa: CASSVQPNYGYTF